This T cell receptor (beta chain) stems from a study of OX40 agonist ivuxolimab in advanced cancers. Study-wide background: In this trial design, patients received ivuxolimab intravenously at 0.01 to 10 mg/kg every 2 weeks. Study observations and caveats: Averaging showed that CD8+ T cells had more expanded clones than CD4+ did.

Deletions cut 0 bases from V and 1 base from J, with 4 bases between. CDR3 length: 13 amino acids. Germline loops: CDR1 SGHRS, CDR2 YFSETQ. Patients had blood sampled at baseline and again on cycle 4 day 1 and cycle 7 day 1. Assay: immunoSEQ multiplex PCR; the TCRdb copy retains only in-frame clones and omits some. Of tens of thousands of clones listed, about 86% were seen once; the top ten hold 0.8% to 1%. Of note for this clone: The antigen is undetermined. Other DNA sequences within the sample encode an identical CDR3.

The sequence came from an adult with an advanced solid tumor such as melanoma, head and neck, liver or kidney cancer. The chain joins TRBV5-1 to TRBJ1-1; D is undetermined. This material consisted of CD4+ or CD8+ T cells sorted from blood, taken in a trial of the OX40 agonist ivuxolimab. The CDR3 protein is CASSLVSNTEAFF. Here the CDR3 DNA reads TGCGCCAGCAGCTTGGTGTCGAACACTGAAGCTTTCTTT.